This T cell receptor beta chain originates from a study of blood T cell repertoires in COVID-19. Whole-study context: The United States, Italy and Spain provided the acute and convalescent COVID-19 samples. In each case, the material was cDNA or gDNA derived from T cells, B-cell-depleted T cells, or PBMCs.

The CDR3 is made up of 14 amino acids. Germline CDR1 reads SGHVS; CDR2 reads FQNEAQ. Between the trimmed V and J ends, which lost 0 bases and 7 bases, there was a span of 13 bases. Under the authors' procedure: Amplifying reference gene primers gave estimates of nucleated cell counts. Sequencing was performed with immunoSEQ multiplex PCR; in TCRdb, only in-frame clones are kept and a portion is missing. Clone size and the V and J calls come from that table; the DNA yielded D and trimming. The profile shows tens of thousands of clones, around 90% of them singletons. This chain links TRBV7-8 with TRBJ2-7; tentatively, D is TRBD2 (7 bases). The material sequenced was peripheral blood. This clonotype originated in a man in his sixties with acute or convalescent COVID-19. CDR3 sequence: CASSLAGGLREQYF. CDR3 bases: TGTGCCAGCAGCTTAGCGGGGGGGCTGAGGGAGCAGTACTTC.